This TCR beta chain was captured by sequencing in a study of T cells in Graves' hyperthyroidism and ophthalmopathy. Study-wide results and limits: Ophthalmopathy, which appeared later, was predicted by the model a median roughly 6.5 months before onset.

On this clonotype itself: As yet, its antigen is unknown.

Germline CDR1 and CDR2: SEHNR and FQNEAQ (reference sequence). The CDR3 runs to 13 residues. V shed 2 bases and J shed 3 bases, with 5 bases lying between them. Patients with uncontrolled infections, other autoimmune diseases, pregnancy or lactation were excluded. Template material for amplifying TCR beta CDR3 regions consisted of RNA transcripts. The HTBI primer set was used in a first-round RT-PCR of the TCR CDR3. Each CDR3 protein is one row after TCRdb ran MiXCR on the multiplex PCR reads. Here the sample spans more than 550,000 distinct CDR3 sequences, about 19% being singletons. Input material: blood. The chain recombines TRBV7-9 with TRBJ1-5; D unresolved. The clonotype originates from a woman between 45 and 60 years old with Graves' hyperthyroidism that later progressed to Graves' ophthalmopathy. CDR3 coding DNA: TGTGCCAGCAGCTTAATTAACAATCAGCCCCAGCATTTT. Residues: CASSLINNQPQHF.